The 14 T cell receptor beta chains below were found in one sample sequenced in a study of cytomegalovirus exposure and HLA in healthy donors. Vbeta (60) and Jbeta (13) primers were used in the PCR. The repertoire was sequenced with immunoSEQ multiplex PCR; TCRdb's copy has only in-frame clones and lacks some. The top ten clones hold more than 5% of a sample with 200,000 to 250,000 clones, about 80% of them seen once. The sequencing sample was made of PBMCs. The receptors were gathered from a woman in her thirties or forties in good health and CMV-seropositive.

This clone was seen once. CDR3 in DNA: TGTGCCAGCAGCCCTACACAGGGGGGAAGCTATGGCTACACCTTC. As protein: CASSPTQGGSYGYTF. The rearrangement joins TRBV7-2 to TRBJ1-2, with TRBD1 identical over 8 bases. This CDR3 has 15 amino acids. V lost 5 bases, J lost 4 bases, and 9 bases stayed unmatched. Looked up from germline, CDR1 is SGHTA and CDR2 is FQGNSA.

As to this clone: One junction end disagrees with the germline gene, perhaps due to a read error. This specimen includes other DNA sequences encoding the same CDR3. The V and J genes are TRBV9 and TRBJ2-5; 9 nucleotides match TRBD2. The CDR3 loop spans 15 amino acids. Germline V gene lookup returns CDR1 SGDLS and CDR2 YYNGEE. CDR3 region: CASSRLAANQETQYF. CDR3 bases: TGCGCCAGTTCTAGACTAGCGGCAAACCAAGAGACCCAGTACTTC.

The rearrangement uses TRBV7-2 and TRBJ2-7; 12 bases are shared with TRBD2. From germline, CDR1 is SGHTA and CDR2 FQGNSA. The ends lost 5 bases at V and 4 bases at J; junction bases unmatched: 9. There are 16 residues in the CDR3. Here the CDR3 reads CASSQTLAGGGYEQYF. The CDR3, as DNA: TGTGCCAGCAGCCAAACACTAGCGGGGGGAGGGTACGAGCAGTACTTC.

V and J are TRBV5-6 and TRBJ2-5; no clear D gene. With the DNA end fitting TRBJ2-7 better, the J assignment may be wrong. This CDR3 spans 11 amino acids. Looked up from germline, CDR1 is SGHDT and CDR2 is YYEEEE. The chain's CDR3 is CASSSDYEQYF. The CDR3 DNA follows: TGTGCCAGCAGCTCTGACTACGAGCAGTACTTC.

This chain joins TRBV7-9 and TRBJ2-1; TRBD1 aligns across 8 bases. Germline V lookup: CDR1 SEHNR, CDR2 FQNEAQ (reference sequence). Losses at the gene ends were 5 bases for V and 2 bases for J; bases not matched to a gene: 8. The CDR3 is made up of 16 amino acids. CDR3 amino acids: CASSPRDRGPYNEQFF. Here the CDR3 DNA reads TGTGCCAGCAGCCCCCGAGACAGGGGCCCCTACAATGAGCAGTTCTTC.

In its sample, this clone was seen a few times. V gene TRBV25-1 combines with J gene TRBJ1-6; 7 bases align to TRBD1. The CDR3 totals 14 residues. Germline CDR1 is MGHDK and CDR2 is SYGVNS. Unmatched junction bases numbered 7, after V lost 4 bases and J lost 10 bases. This chain's CDR3 is CASSAQGLGSPLHF. The CDR3 bases are TGTGCCAGCAGTGCACAGGGGCTCGGGTCACCCCTCCACTTT.

The count of this clone is one. CDR3 DNA: TGTGCCTGGAGTGATTCTAGCGAAACGCAGTATTTT. It yields the protein CAWSDSSETQYF. The V gene is TRBV30, the J gene TRBJ2-3; D is possibly TRBD2 (6 bases). CDR3 length equals 12 residues. The germline V gene has CDR1 GTSNPN and CDR2 SVGIG (reference sequence). The V gene lost 1 base and the J gene lost 9 bases, with 11 bases spanning the gap.

This chain uses TRBV2 with TRBJ1-2; no definite D call. CDR1 SNHLY and CDR2 FYNNEI come from the germline V gene. CDR3 length equals 13 residues. Between the trimmed V and J ends, which lost 3 bases and 2 bases, there was a span of 7 bases. In DNA form, the CDR3 reads TGTGCCAGCAGTGATAACAGAAACTATGGCTACACCTTC. This translates into CASSDNRNYGYTF.

The rearrangement joins TRBV2 to TRBJ2-7; D unresolved. This CDR3 has 14 residues. V lost 8 bases, J lost 4 bases, and 18 bases lay in between. Germline lookup yields CDR1 SNHLY and CDR2 FYNNEI. CDR3 coding DNA: TGTGCCAGCTCCCTTTCGGAAGCGTCATACGAGCAGTACTTC. Translation: CASSLSEASYEQYF.

This clone came up once. The chain links TRBV28 to TRBJ1-2; a possible D gene is TRBD1 (5 bases). The CDR3 spans 14 residues. Germline loops: CDR1 MDHEN, CDR2 SYDVKM. Trimming stripped 4 bases from V and 2 bases from J, with 11 bases between. CDR3 sequence reads: CASSSPGLNYGYTF. Written as DNA, the CDR3 is TGTGCCAGCAGTTCACCGGGACTCAACTATGGCTACACCTTC.

This clone showed up just once. This chain joins TRBV27 and TRBJ2-3, with a weak D call TRBD2 (6 bases). The ends were cut back, 5 bases at V and 4 bases at J, with 13 bases in the middle. This CDR3 region has 14 residues. The germline V gene has CDR1 MNHEY and CDR2 SMNVEV (reference sequence). The CDR3 coding sequence is TGTGCCAGCAGTCCCCGACTAGGTGCAGATACGCAGTATTTT. This translates into CASSPRLGADTQYF.

The chain uses TRBV6-4 and TRBJ2-1; 12 bases are shared with TRBD1. Germline CDR1 reads MRHNA; CDR2 reads SNTAGT. V shed 6 bases, J shed 9 bases, and the junction held 6 bases outside the gene matches. The length of the CDR3 is 14 residues. The CDR3 bases are TGTGCCAGCAGGGGACAGGGGGCATTCGGTGAGCAGTTCTTC. Translation: CASRGQGAFGEQFF.

V gene TRBV5-6 combines with J gene TRBJ2-2; D might be TRBD1 (6 bases). CDR1 is SGHDT, CDR2 YYEEEE, per germline. With 3 bases removed from V and 10 bases from J, the gap between germline ends came to 13 bases. This CDR3 contains 13 residues. The CDR3 loop reads CASSWGPQTELFF. CDR3 DNA sequence: TGTGCCAGCAGCTGGGGGCCACAAACGGAGCTGTTTTTT.

V is TRBV30 and J is TRBJ1-2, with D perhaps matching TRBD1 (5 bases). The CDR3 spans 13 residues. V was trimmed by 3 bases and J by 6 bases, leaving 14 bases between them. The germline gives CDR1 GTSNPN, CDR2 SVGIG (reference sequence). CDR3 residues: CAWRFRGWDGYTF. CDR3 DNA: TGTGCCTGGAGATTTAGGGGTTGGGATGGCTACACCTTC.